These 14 T cell receptor beta chains were sequenced from one sample in a study of CD8 T cells in Susac syndrome. Random hexamers primed reverse transcription of about 0.45 to 1 ug RNA. A single record per CDR3 protein comes from TCRdb applying MiXCR to the immunoSEQ multiplex PCR reads. The sample consists of approximately 200,000 distinct CDR3 sequences, roughly 95% of them appearing once. The sample consisted of CD4+ T cells from PBMCs. These receptors were taken from a human donor with multiple sclerosis.

This chain links TRBV20-1 with TRBJ1-2; D is unresolved. CDR1 and CDR2 from the germline V gene are DFQATT and SNEGSKA (reference sequence). This CDR3 contains 14 residues. With 2 bases removed from V and 5 bases from J, the gap between germline ends came to 15 bases. This CDR3 is CSARSSAIGYGYTF. The CDR3 nucleotides read TGCAGTGCTAGAAGCTCGGCTATAGGGTATGGCTACACCTTC.

The J gene is TRBJ2-1, the V gene TRBV5-1; 8 bases line up with TRBD1. V lost 3 bases to trimming and J lost 10 bases; unmatched junction nucleotides: 12. Per the germline V gene, CDR1 is SGHRS and CDR2 is YFSETQ. CDR3 length: 15 amino acids. In DNA form, the CDR3 reads TGCGCCAGCAGCTCAAACAGGGGGACGGTAAGGGAGCAGTTCTTC. Its translation is CASSSNRGTVREQFF.

The chain uses TRBV3-1 and TRBJ2-1; weak D call: TRBD1 (6 bases). CDR3 length equals 16 residues. Between the trimmed V and J ends, which lost 2 bases and 4 bases, there was a span of 15 bases. Germline CDR1 LGHDT, CDR2 YNNKEL (reference sequence). The CDR3 loop reads CASSQFAGGRYNEQFF. In DNA form, the CDR3 reads TGTGCCAGCAGCCAATTCGCTGGGGGCCGTTACAATGAGCAGTTCTTC.

The sample holds one count of this clonotype. The chain has TRBV20-1 and TRBJ2-1, with 7 bases matching TRBD1. Trimming removed 3 bases from V and 3 bases from J; junction bases left unmatched: 14. CDR3 length: 17 amino acids. Germline CDR1 DFQATT, CDR2 SNEGSKA (reference sequence). The CDR3 nucleotides are TGCAGTGCTAGCCAACTCTTAAGACAGGGAAACTACAATGAGCAGTTCTTC. As protein: CSASQLLRQGNYNEQFF.

This clonotype has a single count. V usage is TRBV7-6 and J usage is TRBJ2-5; 10 bases fit TRBD1. CDR1 is SGHVS, CDR2 FNYEAQ, per germline. This CDR3 comprises 16 residues. The V segment lost 1 base and the J segment 4 bases; nucleotides outside the gene matches: 6. CDR3 DNA sequence: TGTGCCAGCAGCTTAGGTGGAGGGACAGGGGCAGAGACCCAGTACTTC. It is translated as CASSLGGGTGAETQYF. Filled out from reference TRBV7-6 and TRBJ2-5, the complete variable domain reads GAGVSQSPRYKVTKRGQDVALRCDPISGHVSLYWYRQALGQGPEFLTYFNYEAQQDKSGLPNDRFSAERPEGSISTLTIQRTEQRDSAMYRCASSLGGGTGAETQYFGPGTRLLVL.

The rearrangement links TRBV20-1 to TRBJ2-7; D is ambiguous. The length of the CDR3 is 11 residues. Germline V gene data show CDR1 as DFQATT and CDR2 as SNEGSKA (reference sequence). V shed 2 bases and J shed 5 bases, with 7 bases lying between them. The chain's CDR3 is CSARSLNEQYF. The CDR3 coding sequence is TGCAGTGCTAGAAGCTTAAACGAGCAGTACTTC.

The V and J genes are TRBV5-4 and TRBJ2-7; 8 nucleotides match TRBD2. J gave up 0 bases and V 0 bases, and 5 bases lay outside the gene matches. This CDR3 is 16 amino acids long. The V gene's germline CDR1 is SGHNT and CDR2 YYREEE (reference sequence). This CDR3 reads CASSLGGLDVSYEQYF. The CDR3 coding sequence is TGTGCCAGCAGCTTGGGGGGACTAGACGTCTCCTACGAGCAGTACTTC. Full variable domain (missing parts from reference TRBV5-4 and TRBJ2-7): ETGVTQSPTHLIKTRGQQVTLRCSSQSGHNTVSWYQQALGQGPQFIFQYYREEENGRGNFPPRFSGLQFPNYSSELNVNALELDDSALYLCASSLGGLDVSYEQYFGPGTRLTVT.

V and J are TRBV4-2 and TRBJ1-5, with D uncertain. Germline-derived CDR1 and CDR2 are LGHNA and YNFKEQ. Trimming took off 0 bases at V and 1 base at J, with 4 bases between the two ends. CDR3 length equals 14 residues. The CDR3, as DNA: TGTGCCAGCAGCCAAGAACGGAGCAATCAGCCCCAGCATTTT. This translates into CASSQERSNQPQHF.

The V call is TRBV29-1, the J call TRBJ1-3, with D unresolved. Trimming took off 6 bases at V and 8 bases at J, with 8 bases between the two ends. CDR1 is SQVTM, CDR2 ANQGSEA, per germline. The CDR3 totals 10 residues. The CDR3 sequence is CSVAIDTIYF. In nucleotides, the CDR3 is TGCAGCGTCGCAATCGACACCATATATTTT.

V is TRBV29-1 and J is TRBJ2-7; TRBD1 matches 11 bases. Germline trimming cut 3 bases from V and 4 bases from J; bases unmatched to any gene: 8. Germline CDR1 reads SQVTM; CDR2 reads ANQGSEA. CDR3 length equals 15 residues. The CDR3 region is CSVDSWGQGVYEQYF. The CDR3 DNA reads TGCAGCGTTGACTCTTGGGGACAGGGGGTATACGAGCAGTACTTC.

The V gene is TRBV9, the J gene TRBJ1-5, with a weak D call TRBD1 (5 bases). Trimming took 0 bases from V and 4 from J, leaving 5 bases between them. From germline, CDR1 is SGDLS and CDR2 YYNGEE. The CDR3 extends over 13 amino acids. The CDR3 DNA reads TGTGCCAGCAGCGTAGGACAGAATCAGCCCCAGCATTTT. Protein product: CASSVGQNQPQHF.

The V call is TRBV14, the J call TRBJ2-2, with a possible D match to TRBD1 (6 bases). Trimming took 1 base from V and 4 from J, leaving 10 bases between them. Germline loops: CDR1 SGHDN, CDR2 FVKESK. The length of the CDR3 is 15 residues. CDR3 nucleotides: TGTGCCAGCAGCCAAGTTACAGGGCCCACCGGGGAGCTGTTTTTT. Its translation: CASSQVTGPTGELFF.

Only one count was recorded for this clonotype. The V and J genes are TRBV7-2 and TRBJ2-7; 7 nucleotides align to TRBD2. The germline gives CDR1 SGHTA, CDR2 FQGNSA. There are 16 residues in the CDR3. Trimming removed 5 bases from V and 0 bases from J; junction bases left unmatched: 10. The CDR3 bases are TGTGCCAGCAGCATTCGAGCGGGGACCTTCTCCTACGAGCAGTACTTC. Translating gives CASSIRAGTFSYEQYF.

The chain recombines TRBV24-1 with TRBJ1-2, with 8 nucleotides matching TRBD1. V shed 4 bases, J shed 4 bases, and the junction held 7 bases outside the gene matches. Germline CDR1 reads KGHDR; CDR2 reads SFDVKD. This CDR3 spans 15 amino acids. This CDR3 is CATSDQTGTGYGYTF. CDR3 coding DNA: TGTGCCACCAGTGACCAAACCGGGACAGGCTATGGCTACACCTTC.